These T cell receptor beta chains were read from a single sample in a study of blood T cell repertoires in COVID-19. Some clones are missing from TCRdb's copy, which holds only in-frame ones; the method was immunoSEQ multiplex PCR. Of about 140,000 clones in the sample, approximately 84% were seen once. Sequencing was done on a sample of peripheral blood. These receptors all stem from a human donor in a cohort sampled during active COVID-19. Both conserved end residues are part of each CDR3.

CDR3 protein: CSASGVGTDTQYF
V gene: TRBV20-1

CDR3 protein: CASSTTGNEKLFF
V gene: TRBV19

CDR3 protein: CSATGGAGYIQYF
V gene: TRBV29-1

CDR3 protein: CASSFWQNTEAFF
V gene: TRBV12-3/TRBV12-4

CDR3 protein: CASRPEDRRNSPLHF
V gene: TRBV19

CDR3 protein: CASRPPWTGGGYGYTF
V gene: TRBV2

CDR3 protein: CASSQGRGSYGYTF
V gene: TRBV3-1/TRBV3-2

CDR3 protein: CASSSPGHLMNTEAFF
V gene: TRBV7-9

CDR3 protein: CASRLDGRGYTF
V gene: TRBV7-2

CDR3 protein: CASSPRAGPYEQYF
V gene: TRBV9

CDR3 protein: CASSATRGGLSRETQYF
V gene: TRBV9

CDR3 protein: CASSPQGNTEAFF
V gene: TRBV18

CDR3 protein: CASSIYSGEQFF
V gene: TRBV19

CDR3 protein: CASSRRLSGGDTQYF
V gene: TRBV11-3

CDR3 protein: CASSYMGYRERSYEAFF
V gene: TRBV6-2/TRBV6-3

CDR3 protein: CASSHRGDYGYTF
V gene: TRBV5-5

CDR3 protein: CASSVTGIAEAFF
V gene: TRBV2

CDR3 protein: CASSLGGGFQPQHF
V gene: TRBV7-2

CDR3 protein: CASSEDQAPNQPQHF
V gene: TRBV16

CDR3 protein: CASTYDRGNTEAFF
V gene: TRBV7-9

CDR3 protein: CASSSVRGRGNEKLFF
V gene: TRBV5-6

CDR3 protein: CSASGDKDEKLFF
V gene: TRBV20-1

CDR3 protein: CASSYSGQGPYEQYF
V gene: TRBV6-2/TRBV6-3

CDR3 protein: CASSLRREGGETQYF
V gene: TRBV7-2

CDR3 protein: CASSFEGVNQPQHF
V gene: TRBV7-9

CDR3 protein: CASSLDLAKREQYF
V gene: TRBV11-2

CDR3 protein: CASSLSGGVTEAFF
V gene: TRBV11-3

CDR3 protein: CASSSSPSGGGESGYTF
V gene: TRBV7-2

CDR3 protein: CASSPMRLNEQFF
V gene: TRBV19

CDR3 protein: CASSHPDRGHGYTF
V gene: TRBV7-8

CDR3 protein: CASSPQYTGELFF
V gene: TRBV18

CDR3 protein: CASSYLPGNIQYF
V gene: TRBV6-5

CDR3 protein: CASSLGDSALLSPLHF
V gene: TRBV5-6

CDR3 protein: CASSNRPSNEQFF
V gene: TRBV5-5

CDR3 protein: CASSWGQEIAKNIQYF
V gene: TRBV11-2

CDR3 protein: CASSGGQGPQETQYF
V gene: TRBV5-1

CDR3 protein: CASSQDSNDNTQETQYF
V gene: TRBV4-3

CDR3 protein: CASSYGQGGYGYTF
V gene: TRBV6-6

CDR3 protein: CASSTDRTPGGYTF
V gene: TRBV7-9

CDR3 protein: CSVEDQSYGYTF
V gene: TRBV29-1

CDR3 protein: CACTSSGDTEAFF
V gene: TRBV30

CDR3 protein: CASSVGGGGESPLHF
V gene: TRBV9

CDR3 protein: CASRRGGGTEAFF
V gene: TRBV12-3/TRBV12-4

CDR3 protein: CASIPTGTGNTGELFF
V gene: TRBV27

CDR3 protein: CASSIDRGFEAFF
V gene: TRBV7-9

CDR3 protein: CASSLEGLPGLQPQHF
V gene: TRBV5-8

CDR3 protein: CASSYGQGGAKNIQYF
V gene: TRBV6-2/TRBV6-3

CDR3 protein: CASSYQGGTDTQYF
V gene: TRBV6-6